Each of the 32 T cell receptor beta chains below was sequenced from the same sample in a study of blood T cells in healthy people across ages. Primers used in a second PCR of roughly 6 to 11 cycles were a sample-barcoded 5' primer and a J-beta primer mix. TCRdb re-called the 5' RACE reads with MiXCR, one entry per CDR3 protein. This repertoire shows around 1.5 million distinct CDR3 sequences, about 35% found once; its top ten account for roughly 12%. Sequencing was done on a sample of blood. Receptor source: a woman between 25 and 40 years old in good health.

The sample holds a few counts of this clonotype. A much larger clone is a single base away; this may be a read error. The CDR3 DNA reads TGCAGTGCTGCCACAGGGGGCGGTGAAAAACTGTTTTTT. Translation gives CSAATGGGEKLFF. The chain employs TRBV20-1 and TRBJ1-4; 9 bases agree with TRBD1. This CDR3 spans 13 amino acids. CDR1 is DFQATT, CDR2 SNEGSKA, per germline (reference sequence). J lost 7 bases, V lost 5 bases, and 5 bases had no gene match.

The V gene is TRBV4-1, the J gene TRBJ2-2, with unresolved D. From germline, CDR1 is MGHRA and CDR2 YSYEKL. The CDR3 loop spans 17 amino acids. Trimming stripped 4 bases from V and 2 bases from J, with 17 bases between. The CDR3 reads CASSLLRAGINTGELFF. CDR3 bases: TGCGCCAGCAGCCTCCTCCGGGCAGGTATTAACACCGGGGAGCTGTTTTTT.

The rearrangement links TRBV19 to TRBJ2-1; TRBD1 or TRBD2 may be the D gene (5 bases each). The germline CDR1 and CDR2 sequences are LNHDA and SQIVND (reference sequence). Trimming took 5 bases from V and 7 from J, leaving 12 bases between them. The CDR3 contains 13 residues. CDR3 region: CASSGTVANEQFF. The CDR3 nucleotides are TGTGCCAGTAGTGGGACGGTCGCAAATGAGCAGTTCTTC. The full variable domain, rest sourced from reference TRBV19 and TRBJ2-1, is DGGITQSPKYLFRKEGQNVTLSCEQNLNHDAMYWYRQDPGQGLRLIYYSQIVNDFQKGDIAEGYSVSREKKESFPLTVTSAQKNPTAFYLCASSGTVANEQFFGPGTRLTVL.

A few counts support this clonotype. V usage is TRBV3-1 and J usage is TRBJ2-6; no firm D call. The CDR3 is 15 amino acids. CDR1 and CDR2 from the germline V gene are LGHDT and YNNKEL (reference sequence). Trimming removed 2 bases from V and 2 bases from J, with 7 bases in between. CDR3 sequence (DNA): TGTGCCAGCAGCCAACAATCTCCTGGGGCCAACGTCCTGACTTTC. Amino acid sequence: CASSQQSPGANVLTF.

This clonotype is a singleton in its sample. J is TRBJ1-6 and V is TRBV3-1, with 9 bases identical to TRBD1. The CDR3 length is 16 residues. The V segment lost 0 bases and the J segment 10 bases; nucleotides outside the gene matches: 7. The germline V gene encodes CDR1 LGHDT and CDR2 YNNKEL (reference sequence). CDR3 DNA: TGTGCCAGCAGCCAAGAAAGCGGGACAGGGAGGTCACCCCTCCACTTT. As protein: CASSQESGTGRSPLHF.

In regard to this clonotype: Compared with germline, one end of the junction differs, possibly owing to a read error. V gene TRBV12-3 or TRBV12-4 combines with J gene TRBJ2-3; 7 bases map to TRBD1. The CDR3 is 13 residues long. CDR3 sequence reads: CASKTGPTDAQYF. The CDR3 nucleotides are TGTGCCAGCAAGACAGGGCCCACAGATGCGCAGTATTTT.

The chain carries TRBV3-1 and TRBJ2-1; 7 bases are shared with TRBD1. From germline, CDR1 is LGHDT and CDR2 YNNKEL (reference sequence). Trimming removed 4 bases from V and 9 bases from J; junction bases left unmatched: 6. This CDR3 spans 13 amino acids. Written as DNA, the CDR3 is TGTGCCAGCAGCCCGGATCAGGGGGTTGAGCAGTTCTTC. Amino acid sequence: CASSPDQGVEQFF.

This chain links TRBV20-1 with TRBJ1-2; TRBD1 agrees at 10 bases. This CDR3 comprises 17 residues. Unmatched junction bases numbered 15, after V lost 4 bases and J lost 4 bases. CDR1 is DFQATT, CDR2 SNEGSKA, per germline (reference sequence). The CDR3 coding sequence is TGCAGTGCTATCCCGGGGACAGGGGTTATACAGCGCTATGGCTACACCTTC. It specifies CSAIPGTGVIQRYGYTF.

V gene TRBV29-1 combines with J gene TRBJ2-2, with D hard to call. The CDR3 length is 17 residues. CDR1 SQVTM and CDR2 ANQGSEA come from the germline V gene. V shed 4 bases and J shed 2 bases, with 20 bases lying between them. The CDR3 DNA reads as TGCAGCGTTGGGTATCGAGCGTCCGGATCTAACACCGGGGAGCTGTTTTTT. Amino acid sequence: CSVGYRASGSNTGELFF.

The gene calls are TRBV27 and TRBJ1-1; D is uncertain. The CDR3 is 14 amino acids. The V end was cut by 2 bases, the J end by 10 bases, with 17 bases between. CDR1 is MNHEY and CDR2 is SMNVEV in the germline V gene (reference sequence). In DNA, the CDR3 is TGTGCCAGCAGTTTAGCAGACGCGCCTAAGTTAGCTTTCTTT. Amino acid sequence: CASSLADAPKLAFF.

This clonotype was observed a handful of times. This chain connects TRBV7-2 to TRBJ2-7; TRBD1 aligns across 7 bases. V was clipped by 3 bases and J by 2 bases; unmatched bases: 7. The CDR3 covers 15 residues. The germline V gene encodes CDR1 SGHTA and CDR2 FQGNSA. CDR3 DNA: TGTGCCAGCAGCTTGGTTGACAGGGAACCCTACGAGCAGTACTTC. This gives the protein CASSLVDREPYEQYF.

The V and J genes are TRBV7-8 and TRBJ2-2, with D perhaps matching TRBD1 or TRBD2 (5 bases each). Germline V CDR1 and CDR2: SGHVS, FQNEAQ. The CDR3 is 12 amino acids. V shed 2 bases and J shed 8 bases, with 6 bases lying between them. In nucleotides, the CDR3 is TGTGCCAGCAGCTTATGGGGGGGGGAGCTGTTTTTT. Amino acids: CASSLWGGELFF.

A note on this clonotype: At one boundary the junction diverges from the germline segment, which might be a read error. The rearrangement links TRBV20-1 to TRBJ2-1; perhaps TRBD1 as D (6 bases). CDR3 size: 14 residues. Germline values: CDR1 DFQATT, CDR2 SNEGSKA (reference sequence). The CDR3 reads CSARASDRYNVQFF. CDR3 DNA: TGCAGTGCTAGAGCTTCGGACAGATACAATGTGCAGTTCTTC.

This chain connects TRBV6-2 or TRBV6-3 to TRBJ2-7, with 9 bases fitting TRBD1. The V segment lost 10 bases and the J segment 6 bases; nucleotides outside the gene matches: 7. The CDR3 is made up of 12 amino acids. CDR1 and CDR2 from the germline V gene are MNHEY and SVGEGT. The CDR3, as DNA: TGTGCCACCAAAGACAGGGGGGTCGAGCAGTACTTC. It translates to CATKDRGVEQYF.

V gene TRBV10-3 combines with J gene TRBJ1-5, with a weak D call TRBD1 (6 bases). The CDR3 is made up of 18 amino acids. CDR1 is ENHRY, CDR2 SYGVKD, per germline. V dropped 4 bases and J dropped 0 bases, with 19 bases sitting between them. In DNA, the CDR3 is TGTGCCATCAGTGGGGGACAAGAAGGATCGATTAGCAATCAGCCCCAGCATTTT. The encoded protein is CAISGGQEGSISNQPQHF.

Turning to this clonotype: The junction and the germline gene differ at one end; a read error may be behind it. The J gene is TRBJ2-1, the V gene TRBV9; 11 nucleotides match TRBD1. The CDR3 spans 16 residues. Looked up from germline, CDR1 is SGDLS and CDR2 is YYNGEE. As DNA, the CDR3 is TGCGCCAGCAGCGGGGACAGGGGGACCTCCTACAATGAGCAGTTCTTC. It codes for CASSGDRGTSYNEQFF.

As to this clonotype: A read error may account for a junction end that differs from germline. The rearrangement joins TRBV4-2 to TRBJ1-5; D gene unclear. Germline assignment: CDR1 LGHNA and CDR2 YNFKEQ. This CDR3 contains 16 residues. The CDR3 nucleotides are TGTGCCAGCAGCCAATCCCAGAGGGATGTGGATCAGTCCCAGCATTTT. This encodes CASSQSQRDVDQSQHF.

This clonotype was observed a handful of times. The chain is built from TRBV7-9 and TRBJ1-6; perhaps TRBD1 as D (6 bases). Trimming took 5 bases from V and 8 from J, leaving 16 bases between them. Germline values: CDR1 SEHNR, CDR2 FQNEAQ (reference sequence). This CDR3 has 15 residues. The CDR3 is CASSIQGLGDSPLHF. In DNA form, the CDR3 reads TGTGCCAGCAGCATACAGGGTCTCGGGGATTCACCCCTCCACTTT. Looking up the rest from reference TRBV7-9 and TRBJ1-6 gives the full variable domain: DTGVSQNPRHKITKRGQNVTFRCDPISEHNRLYWYRQTLGQGPEFLTYFQNEAQLEKSRLLSDRFSAERPKGSFSTLEIQRTEQGDSAMYLCASSIQGLGDSPLHFGNGTRLTVT.

Only a few counts were recorded for this clonotype. CDR3 sequence (DNA): TGTGCCAGCAGCCCCGGACAGGGGGTCCCTGGGGCCAACGTCCTGACTTTC. Amino acids: CASSPGQGVPGANVLTF. The chain combines TRBV27 with TRBJ2-6, with TRBD1 identical over 10 bases. The CDR3 runs to 17 residues. Germline values: CDR1 MNHEY, CDR2 SMNVEV (reference sequence). Trimming took 6 bases from V and 2 from J; bases not matched to a gene: 7.

The CDR3 protein is CASSLVGTANRKYF. The CDR3 DNA reads as TGTGCCAGCAGCTTAGTGGGGACAGCTAACAGGAAGTACTTC. The chain is built from TRBV11-2 and TRBJ2-7, with 7 bases aligning to TRBD1. Looked up from germline, CDR1 is SGHAT and CDR2 is FQNNGV. With V trimmed by 1 base and J by 11 bases, 11 bases remained unmatched. This CDR3 spans 14 amino acids.

This clonotype was counted many times. V and J are TRBV4-1 and TRBJ2-7; D may match TRBD1 or TRBD2 (5 bases each). The CDR3 consists of 14 residues. V was shortened by 6 bases and J by 6 bases, with 18 bases between the two germline ends. Germline V gene lookup returns CDR1 MGHRA and CDR2 YSYEKL. The CDR3 DNA reads TGCGCCAGCAGACCCCTTCCGGGACGCCCCGAGCAGTACTTC. Protein: CASRPLPGRPEQYF.

A few counts support this clonotype. The rearrangement uses TRBV28 and TRBJ1-2; maybe TRBD1 (6 bases). V was shortened by 4 bases and J by 6 bases, with 12 bases between the two germline ends. Germline CDR1 is MDHEN and CDR2 is SYDVKM. There are 13 residues in the CDR3. Here the CDR3 DNA reads TGTGCCAGCAGTTGGGCAGGGGAGCATGGCTACACCTTC. This translates into CASSWAGEHGYTF.

The chain combines TRBV3-1 with TRBJ2-1; 14 bases are shared with TRBD2. In germline, CDR1 is LGHDT, CDR2 YNNKEL (reference sequence). Unmatched junction bases numbered 8, after V lost 4 bases and J lost 15 bases. The CDR3 runs to 14 residues. This CDR3 reads CASSLGLAGEGGFF. CDR3 bases: TGTGCCAGCAGCCTGGGACTAGCGGGAGAAGGAGGGTTCTTC.

The gene calls are TRBV29-1 and TRBJ1-1; 8 nucleotides align to TRBD1. The V segment lost 3 bases and the J segment 1 base; nucleotides outside the gene matches: 4. CDR3 size: 14 residues. Per the germline V gene, CDR1 is SQVTM and CDR2 is ANQGSEA. The CDR3 loop is CSVEVRGRNTEAFF. CDR3 nucleotides: TGCAGCGTTGAGGTCAGGGGGCGGAACACTGAAGCTTTCTTT.

This rearrangement joins TRBV18 to TRBJ1-1; D ambiguous. CDR3 size: 13 residues. Per the germline V gene, CDR1 is KGHSH and CDR2 is LQKENI. V lost 5 bases and J 1 base, leaving 8 bases between the germline ends. CDR3 in DNA: TGTGCCAGCTCATCCCAACAGAACACTGAAGCTTTCTTT. Residues: CASSSQQNTEAFF. The full variable domain, completed using reference TRBV18 and TRBJ1-1, is NAGVMQNPRHLVRRRGQEARLRCSPMKGHSHVYWYRQLPEEGLKFMVYLQKENIIDESGMPKERFSAEFPKEGPSILRIQQVVRGDSAAYFCASSSQQNTEAFFGQGTRLTVV.

The gene calls are TRBV5-1 and TRBJ2-5, with 10 bases fitting TRBD1. The CDR3 has 16 amino acids. The trim removed 0 bases at V and 5 bases at J, leaving 7 bases unmatched. Germline-derived CDR1 and CDR2 are SGHRS and YFSETQ. The CDR3 sequence is CASSLGQGAKVETQYF. CDR3 coding DNA: TGCGCCAGCAGCTTGGGACAGGGGGCTAAGGTGGAGACCCAGTACTTC.

This clonotype was seen a few times. This sequence joins TRBV7-2 and TRBJ2-1; D unclear. CDR3 length equals 15 residues. Trimming took off 4 bases at V and 0 bases at J, with 10 bases between the two ends. The germline gives CDR1 SGHTA, CDR2 FQGNSA. CDR3 sequence reads: CASSYLQSSYNEQFF. CDR3 in DNA: TGTGCCAGCAGCTACCTCCAAAGCTCCTACAATGAGCAGTTCTTC.

This clonotype was seen more than once but under ten times. The chain combines TRBV7-9 with TRBJ1-2; D is ambiguous. This CDR3 spans 19 amino acids. From germline, CDR1 is SEHNR and CDR2 FQNEAQ (reference sequence). With 1 base removed from V and 0 bases from J, the gap between germline ends came to 21 bases. The CDR3 is CASSLGGGQRSSANYGYTF. CDR3 bases: TGTGCCAGCAGCTTAGGTGGTGGTCAGCGTTCGTCAGCTAACTATGGCTACACCTTC.

This sequence joins TRBV27 and TRBJ1-1; no firm D call. There are 15 residues in the CDR3. V was pared by 3 bases and J by 7 bases, with 18 bases between. Germline V gene lookup returns CDR1 MNHEY and CDR2 SMNVEV (reference sequence). Written as DNA, the CDR3 is TGTGCCAGCAGTTTCGGAGCCCAGCCTCTTAATGAAGCTTTCTTT. This codes for CASSFGAQPLNEAFF.

This clonotype was counted many times. V is TRBV5-4 and J is TRBJ2-5; 10 nucleotides match TRBD1. V was pared by 4 bases and J by 4 bases, with 7 bases of the junction left unmatched. The germline CDR1 and CDR2 sequences are SGHNT and YYREEE (reference sequence). The CDR3 length is 15 residues. The DNA of the CDR3 is TGTGCCAGCAGCCCGTATGGGACAGGGGCAGAGACCCAGTACTTC. Translating gives CASSPYGTGAETQYF.

The table lists this clonotype with a few counts. CDR3 residues: CASSGNRGLGEQYF. The CDR3 nucleotides are TGTGCCAGCAGTGGAAACAGGGGACTGGGGGAGCAGTACTTC. V and J are TRBV2 and TRBJ2-7; weak D call: TRBD1 (7 bases). V lost 4 bases and J lost 7, with 17 bases in between. The CDR3 totals 14 residues. Germline CDR1 and CDR2: SNHLY and FYNNEI.

This clonotype was seen a handful of times. The chain links TRBV20-1 to TRBJ1-2, with 10 bases identical to TRBD1. V trimming: 0 bases; J trimming: 7 bases; junction bases outside the gene matches: 11. The germline V gene encodes CDR1 DFQATT and CDR2 SNEGSKA (reference sequence). CDR3 size: 16 residues. DNA for the CDR3: TGCAGTGCTAGAGATCCGGTAGGGGACAGGGGAGGTGGCTACACCTTC. Protein sequence: CSARDPVGDRGGGYTF.